This TCR beta chain was profiled in a study of response to subunit inactivated influenza vaccine. Notes on the study in general: Authors suggested few new T cells are recruited by each seasonal influenza vaccination.

TCRdb processed the RT-PCR reads anew with MiXCR; each CDR3 protein has one entry. The repertoire holds about 540,000 distinct CDR3 sequences, with roughly a quarter as singletons. This clonotype was detected ten times or more. As yet, its antigen is unknown. The sample also formed part of further work on T cells expressing NK-cell markers. That report adds: UMI-tagged 5'RACE template switching yielded the TCR beta cDNA. It was sorted CD3+CD56-NKG2C+, CD3+CD56+NKG2C- and CD3+CD56+NKG2C+ T cells that provided the TCR beta repertoires. T cells sorted in several experiments were restricted to alpha-beta TCR T cells by an anti-gamma-delta TCR antibody. Clones of NKG2C+ T cells that had expanded were of unclear HCMV specificity.

The material was CD4+ T cells sorted from PBMCs, obtained 11 to 12 days after vaccination. This TCR was recovered from a man aged 45-65 years who received an inactivated influenza vaccine.

This chain's CDR3 is CASRDGRGISETQYF. The CDR3 coding sequence is TGTGCCAGCAGGGACGGCAGGGGTATTTCGGAGACCCAGTACTTC. The chain couples TRBV3-1 to TRBJ2-5; D possibly corresponds to TRBD1 (6 bases). V lost 6 bases to trimming and J lost 5 bases, with 19 bases between them. The CDR3 sequence is 15 residues long. Germline V CDR1 and CDR2: LGHDT, YNNKEL (reference sequence).